This record covers a single TCR beta chain. The target of this receptor is not known. There are no base qualities to consult, and no much larger clone falls within one base. This specimen comes from a study of OX40 agonist ivuxolimab in advanced cancers. Study-wide context: Ivuxolimab, which targeted the costimulatory receptor OX40 (CD134), was an agonistic, fully human IgG2 monoclonal antibody. Intravenous ivuxolimab was administered to patients every 2 weeks at six dose levels: 0.01, 0.1, 0.3, 1.5, 3 and 10 mg/kg. Of the roughly 54 dose-escalation patients, hepatocellular carcinoma was present in about 19, melanoma in roughly 15, renal cell carcinoma in 9 and head and neck cancer in 9. A male proportion of 82.7% and a mean age of 60 years, ranging from 23 to 79, were recorded for the dose-escalation cohort. Patients were allowed to have had prior anti-PD-1, anti-PD-L1 or anti-CTLA-4 therapy, and around 43% of the dose-escalation patients had been treated with checkpoint inhibitors. Partial responses were achieved by three dose-escalation patients, of whom one had hepatocellular carcinoma and two had cutaneous melanoma. Peripheral TCRbeta sequencing was intended to test whether TCR sequence diversity was altered and clonal T-cell expansion was caused by ivuxolimab. The monotherapy dose-escalation portion (N ≈ 52 patients) of the phase I ivuxolimab trial is reported in the paper. Study-wide conclusions, independent of this receptor: After ivuxolimab, more expanded clones were found on average in CD8+ T cells than in CD4+ T cells. Low levels of normalized T-cell clonal expansion were also seen in some patients who did not respond. In the 0.1-3.0 mg/kg groups, partial responders had among the lowest normalized peripheral clonal expansion, particularly in CD8+ T cells. Antigen specificity was not determined for the clonally expanded peripheral T cells. At doses of 0.1 to 3.0 mg/kg, clonal expansion of both CD4+ and CD8+ T cells in blood was seen between baseline and week 6.

Via the germline V gene (reference sequence), CDR1 is SEHNR and CDR2 FQNEAQ. Trimming takes 8 bases off V and 7 bases off J; junction bases not matched to a gene: 11. Measured from the cysteine to the phenylalanine, the CDR3 is 14 residues long. Just CDR3 DNA is preserved here, 42 bases in frame from base 1. Patients with a history of autoimmune disease or receiving systemic immunosuppression were excluded from the trial. Peripheral blood for TCR sequencing was drawn from every dose cohort at baseline, at cycle 4 day 1 and at cycle 7 day 1. The samples were taken from a phase I, first-in-human, multicenter, open-label dose-escalation trial of ivuxolimab. Adults with locally advanced or metastatic melanoma, renal cell, hepatocellular, or head and neck squamous cell carcinoma were enrolled in the trial. CD4+ and CD8+ T cells were sorted separately from peripheral blood before TCR sequencing. To sequence the TCRbeta CDR3 region, genomic DNA was isolated from the sorted cells. TCRbeta CDR3 regions were sequenced using the immunoSEQ Assay. What TCRdb holds here is the immuneACCESS table cut down to in-frame rearrangements. Part of the clones is not present; checked against another copy, under half of the missing clones reflect an unresolved V gene, and the others are unexplained. Across this sample there are roughly 65,000 clones, with around 85% seen only once. The top ten clonotypes cover 3.7% of the sample.

This sequence uses TRBV7-9 and TRBJ2-1, and 7 bases in between align with TRBD2. The specimen was CD4+ or CD8+ T cells sorted from blood, collected in a trial of the OX40 agonist ivuxolimab. The origin of this receptor is an adult with an advanced solid tumor such as melanoma, head and neck, liver or kidney cancer. In nucleotides, the sequence is TGTGCCAGCCACCGAGGCGGGAGCGAGAATGAGCAGTTCTTC. Its protein product is CASHRGGSENEQFF.